This TCR beta chain was observed in a study of vaccination and CD4 T cells after COVID-19. As regards this clonotype: As yet, its antigen is unknown.

Sequenced with the Oncomine TCR Beta short-read assay was DNA taken from cultured CD4+ T cells. TCRdb called the PCR reads again in MiXCR, with one record for every CDR3 protein. This sample has roughly 2,700 distinct CDR3 sequences, with 30% to 35% found just once. The sample's treatment: approximately nine-day PBMC culture with coronavirus spike peptide pools or control peptides (ViraFEST assay). The clonotype was recovered from a human donor who had recovered from COVID-19. The sequenced material came from CD4+ T cells from blood, cultured in vitro.

The CDR3 region is CASTPRNYGYTF. The CDR3 nucleotides are TGTGCCAGCACACCGCGTAACTATGGCTACACCTTC. V is TRBV27 and J is TRBJ1-2, with D unresolved. The V end lost 7 bases, the J end lost 1 base, and 7 bases lay between the germline ends. CDR1 is MNHEY and CDR2 is SMNVEV in the germline V gene (reference sequence). The CDR3 runs 12 residues.